Listed below are T cell receptor beta chains from one sample, sequenced in a study of beta chain features in type 1 diabetes. The repertoire was sequenced with immunoSEQ multiplex PCR; TCRdb's copy has only in-frame clones and lacks some. This table has under 400,000 clones, about 12% appearing once. The specimen sequenced was naive CD4+ T cells from blood. The receptors here all came from a woman in her late teens or twenties with type 1 diabetes. The CDR3 runs from the conserved cysteine through the conserved F or W. D genes are given only for firm matches. Size is omitted from some rows. Given values are once, few, many or a class for expanded clones.

abundance	v_gene	d_gene	j_gene	CDR3aa	CDR3nt
-	TRBV10-3	-	TRBJ2-7	CAISEDGSSYEQYF	TGTGCCATCAGTGAGGACGGGAGCTCCTACGAGCAGTACTTC
few	TRBV9	-	TRBJ1-2	CASSRDSGQDGYTF	TGTGCCAGCAGCCGAGACAGTGGACAAGATGGCTACACCTTC
-	TRBV7-2	-	TRBJ2-2	CASSPTSIGELFF	TGTGCCAGCAGCCCCACGTCTATCGGGGAGCTGTTTTTT
-	TRBV29-1	-	TRBJ1-3	CSIRGEGPTGSGNTIYF	TGCAGCATAAGAGGGGAGGGCCCTACAGGGTCTGGAAACACCATATATTTT
-	TRBV28	-	TRBJ2-7	CASSSLVRAQYF	TGTGCCAGCAGTTCCCTGGTTCGAGCCCAATACTTC
-	TRBV2	-	TRBJ1-6	CASSVIQTSPLHF	TGTGCCAGCAGTGTAATACAGACTTCACCCCTCCACTTT
few	TRBV19	TRBD1	TRBJ1-1	CASRTGTDSTEAFF	TGTGCCAGCAGAACCGGGACAGACTCTACTGAAGCTTTCTTT
-	TRBV28	-	TRBJ1-5	CASHTGAGQPQHF	TGTGCCAGCCATACTGGCGCGGGCCAGCCCCAGCATTTT
few	TRBV6-5	TRBD1	TRBJ1-2	CASSYAAGGHYGYTF	TGTGCCAGCAGTTACGCGGCAGGGGGGCACTATGGCTACACCTTC
-	TRBV6-1	TRBD1	TRBJ1-1	CASNKQGGEAFF	TGTGCCAGCAACAAGCAGGGGGGTGAAGCTTTCTTT
-	TRBV6-5	-	TRBJ2-7	CASSSRHLIGEQYF	TGTGCCAGCAGTTCCCGACATTTAATAGGCGAGCAGTACTTC
few	TRBV6-5	TRBD1	TRBJ2-5	CASSSNLRGFGETQYF	TGTGCCAGCAGTTCCAACCTCAGGGGGTTCGGAGAGACCCAGTACTTC
few	TRBV28	-	TRBJ2-7	CASRPLGGRTTYEQYF	TGTGCCAGCAGGCCGCTGGGGGGGCGCACAACCTACGAGCAGTACTTC
-	TRBV7-9	-	TRBJ2-5	CASSFRDIETQYF	TGTGCCAGCAGCTTCCGGGACATAGAGACCCAGTACTTC
few	TRBV5-1	TRBD1	TRBJ2-5	CASTSGTAQETQYF	TGCGCCAGCACCTCAGGGACAGCCCAAGAGACCCAGTACTTC
few	TRBV4-1	-	TRBJ1-1	CASSLGGPGLNTEAFF	TGCGCCAGCAGCCTCGGGGGGCCGGGGCTGAACACTGAAGCTTTCTTT
-	TRBV19	TRBD1	TRBJ2-7	CATADRVDEQYF	TGTGCCACCGCGGACAGGGTGGACGAGCAGTACTTC
-	TRBV7-9	TRBD2	TRBJ2-3	CASSLNLAGGTDTQYF	TGTGCCAGCAGCCTAAATCTGGCGGGAGGTACAGATACGCAGTATTTT
few	TRBV27	-	TRBJ2-5	CASSHQETQYF	TGTGCCAGCAGTCATCAAGAGACCCAGTACTTC
few	TRBV14	-	TRBJ1-1	CASSLFDTEAFF	TGTGCCAGCAGCCTATTCGACACTGAAGCTTTCTTT
few	TRBV5-1	TRBD1	TRBJ2-7	CASSLAGQEISYEQYF	TGCGCCAGCAGCTTGGCCGGACAGGAGATCTCCTACGAGCAGTACTTC
-	TRBV28	TRBD2	TRBJ2-3	CASVFLAVQGTDTQYF	TGTGCCAGCGTATTTCTAGCGGTACAGGGCACAGATACGCAGTATTTT
-	TRBV28	-	TRBJ2-7	CATEPGLYGEQYF	TGTGCCACCGAACCGGGACTCTACGGCGAGCAGTACTTC
few	TRBV21-1	-	TRBJ1-2	CASSTITTF	TGTGCCAGCAGCACTATTACCACCTTC
-	TRBV5-1	-	TRBJ2-5	CASSKNTGQETQYF	TGCGCCAGCAGCAAGAATACAGGCCAAGAGACCCAGTACTTC
few	TRBV4-3	-	TRBJ2-3	CASSQETDTQYF	TGCGCCAGCAGCCAAGAGACTGATACGCAGTATTTT
-	TRBV15	-	TRBJ2-7	CATSQESGPPYEQYF	TGTGCCACCAGCCAAGAGAGCGGCCCTCCCTACGAGCAGTACTTC
-	TRBV7-2	TRBD2	TRBJ2-1	CASSFTSGGYEQFF	TGTGCCAGCAGCTTTACTAGCGGGGGGTACGAGCAGTTCTTC
-	TRBV1	-	TRBJ1-5	CTSSQDLGGGGNQPQHF	TGCACCAGCAGCCAAGATTTAGGCGGGGGAGGCAATCAGCCCCAGCATTTT
few	TRBV18	TRBD2	TRBJ2-7	CASSLRLAGGDEQYF	TGTGCCAGCTCCCTACGACTAGCGGGAGGGGACGAGCAGTACTTC
-	TRBV27	TRBD2	TRBJ2-4	CASSPGLAGLAKNIQYF	TGTGCCAGCAGTCCGGGACTAGCGGGTTTAGCCAAAAACATTCAGTACTTC
-	TRBV21-1	-	TRBJ2-5	CASSTRGGRAEGRKETQYF	TGTGCCAGCAGCACCCGCGGCGGGAGGGCGGAGGGCCGTAAGGAGACCCAGTACTTC
-	TRBV7-9	-	TRBJ1-5	CASSSGGINQPQHF	TGTGCCAGCAGCTCCGGGGGGATCAATCAGCCCCAGCATTTT
few	TRBV30	-	TRBJ1-3	CAWIATGSGNTIYF	TGTGCCTGGATCGCCACCGGCTCTGGAAACACCATATATTTT
-	TRBV11-3	-	TRBJ2-1	CASRYRRNEQFF	TGTGCCAGCAGATACCGGCGGAATGAGCAGTTCTTC
few	TRBV19	-	TRBJ2-7	CASNRDNSYEQYF	TGTGCCAGTAACCGGGACAACTCCTACGAGCAGTACTTC
-	TRBV19	TRBD1	TRBJ2-1	CASSIGGTGDEQFF	TGTGCCAGTAGTATAGGAGGAACAGGGGACGAGCAGTTCTTC
-	TRBV5-4	TRBD2	TRBJ2-3	CASSFRTSGSTDTQYF	TGTGCCAGCAGCTTCCGGACTAGCGGAAGCACAGATACGCAGTATTTT
few	TRBV5-1	TRBD1	TRBJ1-2	CASSSGTGGIYGYTF	TGCGCCAGCTCTTCCGGGACAGGTGGAATCTATGGCTACACCTTC
few	TRBV29-1	-	TRBJ2-3	CSVKGFDGYTDTQYF	TGCAGCGTCAAGGGGTTTGACGGATACACAGATACGCAGTATTTT
few	TRBV29-1	-	TRBJ2-5	CSVVGGAISTETQYF	TGCAGCGTTGTAGGGGGGGCAATCTCTACTGAGACCCAGTACTTC
few	TRBV11-1	TRBD2	TRBJ2-1	CASSRGLAVYNEQFF	TGTGCCAGCAGCCGGGGACTAGCGGTCTACAATGAGCAGTTCTTC
-	TRBV4-3	-	TRBJ1-1	CASQRNRDMNTEAFF	TGCGCCAGCCAGAGAAACAGGGACATGAACACTGAAGCTTTCTTT
-	TRBV11-3	TRBD2	TRBJ2-3	CASSLGGPGGDTQYF	TGTGCCAGCAGCTTAGGGGGACCGGGGGGAGATACGCAGTATTTT
once	TRBV5-1	-	TRBJ2-1	CASSLMAGSYNEQFF	TGCGCCAGCAGCTTGATGGCGGGGTCCTACAATGAGCAGTTCTTC
few	TRBV28	-	TRBJ2-7	CASSLNYEQYF	TGTGCCAGCAGCCTAAACTACGAGCAGTACTTC
few	TRBV4-1	-	TRBJ1-1	CASSHSRVWVEGEAFF	TGCGCCAGCAGCCATTCTCGAGTGTGGGTGGAGGGTGAAGCTTTCTTT
few	TRBV9	-	TRBJ2-7	CASSPEGRVQYF	TGTGCCAGCAGCCCCGAGGGCCGGGTTCAGTACTTC
-	TRBV29-1	-	TRBJ2-3	CSVGSRSTDTQYF	TGCAGCGTTGGGTCCAGGAGCACAGATACGCAGTATTTT
-	TRBV2	-	TRBJ2-1	CASRADNEQFF	TGTGCCAGCAGGGCCGACAATGAGCAGTTCTTC
few	TRBV9	-	TRBJ2-3	CASSVLADPSTDTQYF	TGTGCCAGCAGCGTCTTAGCGGATCCGAGCACAGATACGCAGTATTTT